This T cell receptor beta chain appears in the sequencing data of a study of cytomegalovirus exposure and HLA in healthy donors. The primer mix had 60 Vbeta and 13 Jbeta primers. The assay was immunoSEQ multiplex PCR, and TCRdb's table has in-frame clones only and misses some. The sample contains about 150,000 clones, around 79% of which appear only once. General study points: Some V segments, including TRBV6-2 and TRBV6-3, were excluded as indistinguishable. Later on, an analysis tied over 15,000 TCR beta sequences to HLA alleles at 0.05 false discovery rate. Likely technical artifact: a cluster of highly shared sequence variants.

Note on this clone: The antigen is not known.

The V gene lost 0 bases and the J gene lost 3 bases, with 15 bases spanning the gap. CDR1 is MNHEY, CDR2 SVGAGI, per germline. The CDR3 has 16 amino acids. This TCR was sampled from a middle-aged man in good health and CMV-seropositive. V gene TRBV6-5 combines with J gene TRBJ2-7; TRBD2 is a possible D gene (5 bases). Specimen: PBMCs. CDR3 residues: CASSYSVGIDLYEQYF. The CDR3 DNA is TGTGCCAGCAGTTACTCGGTCGGGATTGATCTCTACGAGCAGTACTTC.